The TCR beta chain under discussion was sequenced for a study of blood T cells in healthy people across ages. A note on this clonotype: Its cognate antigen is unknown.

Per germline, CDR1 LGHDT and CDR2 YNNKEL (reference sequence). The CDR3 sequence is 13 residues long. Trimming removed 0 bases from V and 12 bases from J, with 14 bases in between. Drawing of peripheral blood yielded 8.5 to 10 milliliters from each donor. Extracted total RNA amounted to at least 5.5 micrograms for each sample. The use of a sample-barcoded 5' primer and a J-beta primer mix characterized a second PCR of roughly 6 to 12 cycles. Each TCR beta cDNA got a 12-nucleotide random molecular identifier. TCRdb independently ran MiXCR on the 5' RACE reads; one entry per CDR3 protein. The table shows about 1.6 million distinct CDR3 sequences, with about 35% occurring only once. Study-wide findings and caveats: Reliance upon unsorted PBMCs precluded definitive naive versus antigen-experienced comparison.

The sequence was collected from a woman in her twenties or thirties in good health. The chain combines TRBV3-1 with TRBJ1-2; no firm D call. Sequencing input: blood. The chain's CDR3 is CASSQDRASPHTF. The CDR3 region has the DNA TGTGCCAGCAGCCAAGATCGAGCGAGCCCCCACACCTTC. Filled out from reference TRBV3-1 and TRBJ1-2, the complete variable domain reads DTAVSQTPKYLVTQMGNDKSIKCEQNLGHDTMYWYKQDSKKFLKIMFSYNNKELIINETVPNRFSPKSPDKAHLNLHINSLELGDSAVYFCASSQDRASPHTFGSGTRLTVV.